The TCR beta chain under discussion was sequenced for a study of CD8 T cells in ankylosing spondylitis. TCRdb reanalysed the 5' RACE reads using MiXCR and keeps one entry per CDR3 protein. The data contain around 340,000 distinct CDR3 sequences, around 15% of them singletons. In this sample, this clonotype turned up a few times. Germline V gives CDR1 SGHRS, CDR2 YFSETQ. The trim removed 3 bases at V and 3 bases at J, leaving 8 bases unmatched. The CDR3 covers 15 residues. The sequence came from a male donor with ankylosing spondylitis or in good health (not recorded which). This chain connects TRBV5-1 to TRBJ2-7; 8 nucleotides line up with TRBD2. Input material: blood, either unsorted or a sorted T cell fraction (not recorded which). CDR3 residues: CASSSGGAGDYEQYF. As DNA, the CDR3 is TGCGCCAGCAGCTCCGGGGGGGCAGGAGACTACGAGCAGTACTTC.